This T cell receptor (beta chain) was recorded in a study of glioma-infiltrating T cells. A remark on this clonotype: Its antigen remains unidentified.

The iRepertoire nested amplicon-rescue multiplex PCR amplified TCR alpha and beta CDR3s from RNA. Input was roughly 85-450 ng of tissue mRNA or PBMC total RNA. TCRdb redid the calling of the multiplex PCR reads with MiXCR, one entry per CDR3 protein. The sample includes fewer than 500,000 distinct CDR3 sequences, 41% of them seen just once. The V end lost 6 bases, the J end lost 8 bases, and 19 bases lay between the germline ends. Germline loops: CDR1 DFQATT, CDR2 SNEGSKA (reference sequence). The CDR3 is 14 amino acids. Study conclusions and caveats: Very few CDR3 sequences were shared between tissue and blood. Shared blood CDR3 signature motifs marked patients with low tissue-blood divergence.

This sequence joins TRBV20-1 and TRBJ1-4; D remains unclear. Sequenced: glioma tissue, nonneoplastic brain tissue, or PBMCs (not recorded which). The sequence was obtained from a human donor with low-grade glioma or glioblastoma, undergoing nonglioma brain surgery, or in good health (not recorded which). CDR3 loop: CSARPGSAEEKLFF. The DNA of the CDR3 is TGCAGTGCGAGGCCGGGATCCGCCGAAGAAAAACTGTTTTTT.